The present TCR beta chain was sequenced within a study of OX40 agonist ivuxolimab in advanced cancers. Study context: Ivuxolimab was delivered to patients intravenously every 2 weeks at doses spanning 0.01 to 10 mg/kg.

The data were produced by immunoSEQ multiplex PCR, yet TCRdb's version contains in-frame clones alone and is incomplete. The table has about 73,000 clones, about 93% seen once; the top ten hold about 0.51%. With regard to this clone: Its antigen is not known.

General study results and limits: Clonal expansion by week 6 occurred in CD4+ and CD8+ blood T cells (at 0.1 to 3.0 mg/kg). Certain nonresponders likewise exhibited a low normalized T-cell clonal expansion. The antigen specificity of the peripheral T cells (those that were expanded) was not determined.

Germline CDR1 is SNHLY and CDR2 is FYNNEI. The CDR3 length is 13 residues. The V end lost 4 bases, the J end lost 8 bases, and 14 bases lay between the germline ends. Source: CD4+ or CD8+ T cells sorted from blood, taken in a trial of the OX40 agonist ivuxolimab. The chain joins TRBV2 to TRBJ1-2; D is perhaps TRBD1 (5 bases). The sequence came from an adult with an advanced solid tumor such as melanoma, head and neck, liver or kidney cancer. The CDR3 sequence is CASSASGLRGYTF. The CDR3 DNA sequence: TGTGCCAGCAGTGCGTCAGGGCTTAGGGGCTACACCTTC.